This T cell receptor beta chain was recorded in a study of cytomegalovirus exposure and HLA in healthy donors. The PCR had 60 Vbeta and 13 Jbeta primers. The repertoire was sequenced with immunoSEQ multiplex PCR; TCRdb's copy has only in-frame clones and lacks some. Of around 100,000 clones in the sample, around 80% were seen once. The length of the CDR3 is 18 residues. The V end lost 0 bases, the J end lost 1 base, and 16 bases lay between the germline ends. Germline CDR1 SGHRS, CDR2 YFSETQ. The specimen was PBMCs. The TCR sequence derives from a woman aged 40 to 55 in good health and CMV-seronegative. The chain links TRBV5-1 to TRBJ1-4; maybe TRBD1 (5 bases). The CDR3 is CASSLARRDRLTNEKLFF. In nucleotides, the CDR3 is TGCGCCAGCAGCTTGGCCCGCAGGGATCGGTTAACTAATGAAAAACTGTTTTTT.